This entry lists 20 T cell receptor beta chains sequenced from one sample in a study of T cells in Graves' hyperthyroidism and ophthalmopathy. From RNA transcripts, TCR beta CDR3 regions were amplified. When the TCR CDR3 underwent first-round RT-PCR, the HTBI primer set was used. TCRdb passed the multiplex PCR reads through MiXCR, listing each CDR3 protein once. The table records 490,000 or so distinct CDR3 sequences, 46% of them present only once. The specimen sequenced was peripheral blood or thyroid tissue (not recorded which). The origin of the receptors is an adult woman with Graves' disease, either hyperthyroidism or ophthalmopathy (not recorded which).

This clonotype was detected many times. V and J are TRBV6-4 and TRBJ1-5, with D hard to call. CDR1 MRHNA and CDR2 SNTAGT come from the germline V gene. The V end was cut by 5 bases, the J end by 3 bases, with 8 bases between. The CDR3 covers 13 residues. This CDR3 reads CASSPHPNQPQHF. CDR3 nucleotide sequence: TGTGCCAGCAGTCCGCACCCCAATCAGCCCCAGCATTTT.

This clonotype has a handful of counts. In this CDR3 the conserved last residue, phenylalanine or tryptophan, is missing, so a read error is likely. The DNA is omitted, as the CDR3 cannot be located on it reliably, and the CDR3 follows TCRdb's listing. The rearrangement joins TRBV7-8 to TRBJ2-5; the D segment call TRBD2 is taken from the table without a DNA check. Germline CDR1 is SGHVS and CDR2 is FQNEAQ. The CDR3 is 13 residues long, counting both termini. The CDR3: CASSPSAGTSVAA.

CDR3 DNA sequence: TGTGCCAGCAGCCCAGCAGCGTTCAATCAGCCCCAGCATTTT. Amino acids: CASSPAAFNQPQHF. The V call is TRBV7-2, the J call TRBJ1-5; D gene unclear. The CDR3 loop spans 14 amino acids. In germline, CDR1 is SGHTA, CDR2 FQGNSA. Trimming pared 5 bases from V and 3 bases from J, leaving 11 bases between.

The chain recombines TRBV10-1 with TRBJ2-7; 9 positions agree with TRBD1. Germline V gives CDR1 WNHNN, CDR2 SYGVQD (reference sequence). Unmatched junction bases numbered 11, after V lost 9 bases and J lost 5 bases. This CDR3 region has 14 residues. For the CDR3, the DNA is TGCGCCAGTCCGGGACAGGGTTTGTCTAACGAGCAGTACTTC. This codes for CASPGQGLSNEQYF.

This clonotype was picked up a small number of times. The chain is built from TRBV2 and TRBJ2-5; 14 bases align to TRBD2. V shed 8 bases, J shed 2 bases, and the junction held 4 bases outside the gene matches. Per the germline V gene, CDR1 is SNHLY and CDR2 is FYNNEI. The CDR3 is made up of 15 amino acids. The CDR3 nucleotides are TGTGCCAGCCGGGGACTAGCGGGGGCACAAGAGACCCAGTACTTC. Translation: CASRGLAGAQETQYF.

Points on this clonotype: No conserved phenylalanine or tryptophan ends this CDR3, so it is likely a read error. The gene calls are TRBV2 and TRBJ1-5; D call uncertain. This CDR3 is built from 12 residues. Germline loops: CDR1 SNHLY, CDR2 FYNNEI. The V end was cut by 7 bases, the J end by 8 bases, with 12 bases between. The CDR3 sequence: CASNSNQEPQHL. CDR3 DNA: TGTGCCAGCAACAGCAACCAGGAGCCCCAGCATCTT.

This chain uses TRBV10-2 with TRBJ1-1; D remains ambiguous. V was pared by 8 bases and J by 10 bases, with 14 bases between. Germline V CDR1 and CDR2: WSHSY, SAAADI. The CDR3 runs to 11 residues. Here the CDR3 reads CASHAVDRAFF. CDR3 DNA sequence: TGCGCCAGCCATGCAGTGGATCGAGCTTTCTTT.

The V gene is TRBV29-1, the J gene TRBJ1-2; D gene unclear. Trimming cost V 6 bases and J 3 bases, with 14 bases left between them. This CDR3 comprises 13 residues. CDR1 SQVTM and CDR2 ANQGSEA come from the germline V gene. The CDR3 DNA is TGCAGCGTGGAGGAGGTGATGGACTATGGCTACACCTTC. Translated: CSVEEVMDYGYTF.

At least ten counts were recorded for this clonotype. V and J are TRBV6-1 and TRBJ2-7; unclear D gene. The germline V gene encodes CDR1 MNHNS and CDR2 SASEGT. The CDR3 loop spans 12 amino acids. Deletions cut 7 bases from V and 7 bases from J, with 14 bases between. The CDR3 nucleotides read TGTGCCAGCACGGGCGATAGCTGGGAGCAGTACTTC. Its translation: CASTGDSWEQYF.

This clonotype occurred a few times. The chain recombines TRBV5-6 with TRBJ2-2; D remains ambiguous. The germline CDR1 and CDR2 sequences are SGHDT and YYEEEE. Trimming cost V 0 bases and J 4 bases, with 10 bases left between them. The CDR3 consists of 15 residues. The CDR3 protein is CASSLGSSTTGELFF. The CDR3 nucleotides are TGTGCCAGCAGCTTGGGATCGTCCACCACCGGGGAGCTGTTTTTT.

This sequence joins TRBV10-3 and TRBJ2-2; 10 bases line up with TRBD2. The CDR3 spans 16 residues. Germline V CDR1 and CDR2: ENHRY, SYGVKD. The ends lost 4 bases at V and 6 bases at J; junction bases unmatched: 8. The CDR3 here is CAISGGLAGESGELFF. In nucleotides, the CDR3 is TGTGCCATCAGTGGGGGGCTAGCGGGAGAATCCGGGGAGCTGTTTTTT.

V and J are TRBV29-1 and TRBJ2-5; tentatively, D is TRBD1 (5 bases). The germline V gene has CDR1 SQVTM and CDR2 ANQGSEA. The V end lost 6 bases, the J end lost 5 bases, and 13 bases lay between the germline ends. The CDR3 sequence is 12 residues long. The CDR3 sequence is CSVQGNRETQYF. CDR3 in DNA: TGCAGCGTCCAGGGTAATAGGGAGACCCAGTACTTC.

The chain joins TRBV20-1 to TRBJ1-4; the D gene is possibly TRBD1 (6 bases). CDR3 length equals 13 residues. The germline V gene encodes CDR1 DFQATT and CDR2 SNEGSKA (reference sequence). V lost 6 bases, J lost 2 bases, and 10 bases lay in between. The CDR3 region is CSAPGQTNEKLFF. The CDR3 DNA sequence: TGCAGTGCCCCCGGACAGACTAATGAAAAACTGTTTTTT.

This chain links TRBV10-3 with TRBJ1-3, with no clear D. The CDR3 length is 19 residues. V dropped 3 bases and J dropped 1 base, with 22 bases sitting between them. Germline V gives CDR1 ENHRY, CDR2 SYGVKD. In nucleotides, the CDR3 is TGTGCCATCAGTGAATACGGCGTGAAGCAGTTGTTTTCTGGAAACACCATATATTTT. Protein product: CAISEYGVKQLFSGNTIYF.

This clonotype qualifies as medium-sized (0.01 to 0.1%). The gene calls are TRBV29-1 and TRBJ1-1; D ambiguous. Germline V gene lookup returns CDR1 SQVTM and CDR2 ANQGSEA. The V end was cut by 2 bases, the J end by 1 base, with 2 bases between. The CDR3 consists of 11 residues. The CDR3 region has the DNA TGCAGCGTTGAACCGAACACTGAAGCTTTCTTT. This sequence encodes CSVEPNTEAFF.

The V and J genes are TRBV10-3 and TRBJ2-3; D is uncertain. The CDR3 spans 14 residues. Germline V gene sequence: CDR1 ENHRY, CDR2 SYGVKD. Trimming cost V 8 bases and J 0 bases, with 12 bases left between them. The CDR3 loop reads CAIRPSPSTDTQYF. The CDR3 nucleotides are TGTGCCATCCGCCCTTCACCTAGCACAGATACGCAGTATTTT.

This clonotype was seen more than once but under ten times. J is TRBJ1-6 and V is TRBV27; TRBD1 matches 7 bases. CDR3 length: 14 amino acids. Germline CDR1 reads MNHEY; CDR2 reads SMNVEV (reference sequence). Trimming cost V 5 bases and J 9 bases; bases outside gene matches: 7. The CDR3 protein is CASSRDRAPSPLHF. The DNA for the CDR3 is TGTGCCAGCAGTAGAGACAGGGCTCCTTCACCCCTCCACTTT.

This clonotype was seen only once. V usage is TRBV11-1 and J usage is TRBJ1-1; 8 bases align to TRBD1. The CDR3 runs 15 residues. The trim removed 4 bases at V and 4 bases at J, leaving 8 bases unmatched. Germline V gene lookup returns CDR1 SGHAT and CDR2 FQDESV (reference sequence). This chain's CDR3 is CASSSSDRVVTEAFF. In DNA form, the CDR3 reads TGTGCCAGCAGCTCCTCGGACAGGGTTGTCACTGAAGCTTTCTTT.

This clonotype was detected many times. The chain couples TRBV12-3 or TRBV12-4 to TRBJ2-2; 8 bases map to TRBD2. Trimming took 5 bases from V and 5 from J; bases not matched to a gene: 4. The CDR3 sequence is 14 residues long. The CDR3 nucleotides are TGTGCCAGCAGTCCTGCTAGCGGGACCGGGGAGCTGTTTTTT. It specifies CASSPASGTGELFF.

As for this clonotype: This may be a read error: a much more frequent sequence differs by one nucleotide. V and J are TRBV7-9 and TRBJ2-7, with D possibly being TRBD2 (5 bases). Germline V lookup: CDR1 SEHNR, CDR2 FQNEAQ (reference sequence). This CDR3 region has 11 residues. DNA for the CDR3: TGTGCCAGCAGTGACTACTACGAGAAGTACTTC. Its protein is CASSDYYEKYF.